Each of the 25 T cell receptor beta chains below was sequenced from the same sample in a study of shared clonotypes between healthy human individuals. Repertoires were generated with immunoSEQ multiplex PCR, while TCRdb's copy carries only in-frame clones and drops some. The data contain roughly 720,000 clones, about 90% of them singletons. Sequenced: memory CD8+ T cells from PBMCs. Subset described: CD45RO+ cells pooled with CCR7-negative TemRA cells. The origin of the receptors is a man between 18 and 29 years old in good health. Some clones in this sample may be carry-over from other donors' samples.

The J gene is TRBJ1-1, the V gene TRBV5-1; 7 bases line up with TRBD1. The CDR3 is 14 residues long. The germline V gene encodes CDR1 SGHRS and CDR2 YFSETQ. V was clipped by 4 bases and J by 0 bases; unmatched bases: 3. CDR3 nucleotides: TGCGCCAGCAGCATTACAGGGGTGAACACTGAAGCTTTCTTT. Its translation: CASSITGVNTEAFF.

The chain couples TRBV5-6 to TRBJ1-1; 10 nucleotides align to TRBD1. The V gene end was trimmed by 4 bases and the J gene end by 7 bases; junction bases not matched to a gene: 19. Germline loops: CDR1 SGHDT, CDR2 YYEEEE. The CDR3 spans 18 residues. The CDR3 here is CASSPTKMGQGFFHEAFF. Written as DNA, the CDR3 is TGTGCCAGCAGCCCAACGAAAATGGGACAGGGGTTTTTCCATGAAGCTTTCTTT.

The chain joins TRBV6-5 to TRBJ2-2; TRBD2 agrees at 9 bases. V was clipped by 3 bases and J by 4 bases; unmatched bases: 6. This CDR3 region has 16 residues. Germline V gene sequence: CDR1 MNHEY, CDR2 SVGAGI. The CDR3 DNA reads TGTGCCAGCAGTTATGGCGGGAGGGCCTTCACCGGGGAGCTGTTTTTT. Translated: CASSYGGRAFTGELFF.

The chain combines TRBV28 with TRBJ1-1; D is possibly TRBD1 (5 bases). The V gene lost 8 bases and the J gene lost 1 base, with 17 bases spanning the gap. The germline CDR1 and CDR2 sequences are MDHEN and SYDVKM. The CDR3 runs to 15 residues. The DNA for the CDR3 is TGTGCCAGCGGAAGGCGGGGGTATACGAACACTGAAGCTTTCTTT. Its protein is CASGRRGYTNTEAFF.

V and J are TRBV9 and TRBJ2-2, with TRBD2 matching 10 bases. Germline loops: CDR1 SGDLS, CDR2 YYNGEE. This CDR3 comprises 17 residues. Trimming cost V 2 bases and J 3 bases; bases outside gene matches: 7. The CDR3 loop reads CASSVSSGSMDTGELFF. As DNA, the CDR3 is TGTGCCAGCAGCGTTTCTAGCGGGAGTATGGACACCGGGGAGCTGTTTTTT.

The genes are TRBV5-1 and TRBJ1-4, with 10 positions matching TRBD1. The CDR3 is 16 amino acids. The V gene's germline CDR1 is SGHRS and CDR2 YFSETQ. V shed 4 bases and J 8 bases; nucleotides not matched to a gene: 11. CDR3 loop: CASSQFPGTGEEKLFF. DNA for the CDR3: TGCGCCAGCAGCCAGTTCCCGGGGACAGGGGAGGAAAAACTGTTTTTT.

The chain uses TRBV27 and TRBJ2-1, with D perhaps matching TRBD2 (6 bases). The CDR3 runs 12 residues. V dropped 5 bases and J dropped 7 bases, with 9 bases sitting between them. Germline V gene lookup returns CDR1 MNHEY and CDR2 SMNVEV (reference sequence). CDR3 nucleotides: TGTGCCAGCAGTCATGGACTAAATGAGCAGTTCTTC. Its translation is CASSHGLNEQFF.

The chain has TRBV6-1 and TRBJ1-2; TRBD1 matches 8 bases. Germline trimming cut 3 bases from V and 7 bases from J; bases unmatched to any gene: 10. In germline, CDR1 is MNHNS, CDR2 SASEGT. The CDR3 totals 15 residues. The CDR3 protein is CASSDWAGGISGYTF. Written as DNA, the CDR3 is TGTGCCAGCAGTGATTGGGCAGGGGGCATAAGTGGCTACACCTTC.

The rearrangement joins TRBV30 to TRBJ2-1, with 15 bases lining up with TRBD2. Germline assignment: CDR1 GTSNPN and CDR2 SVGIG (reference sequence). V lost 5 bases, J lost 1 base, and 18 bases stayed unmatched. The length of the CDR3 is 21 residues. The CDR3, as DNA: TGTGCCTGGGGTCGTGGGACTAGCGGGAGGTCTTTACTACTTTCCTACAATGAGCAGTTCTTC. It is translated as CAWGRGTSGRSLLLSYNEQFF.

The V gene is TRBV4-1, the J gene TRBJ2-7, with no clear D. This CDR3 contains 15 residues. V was pared by 3 bases and J by 2 bases, with 14 bases between. The germline gives CDR1 MGHRA, CDR2 YSYEKL. The CDR3 coding sequence is TGCGCCAGCAGCCAGACCCGACTTGGGGCCTACGAGCAGTACTTC. Its translation: CASSQTRLGAYEQYF.

The V call is TRBV7-8, the J call TRBJ2-5; TRBD2 agrees at 16 bases. CDR3 length: 17 amino acids. Germline trimming cut 5 bases from V and 6 bases from J; bases unmatched to any gene: 9. CDR1 is SGHVS and CDR2 is FQNEAQ in the germline V gene. DNA for the CDR3: TGTGCCAGCAGCCTGGTGGGGACTAGCGGGAGGGTGAAGACCCAGTACTTC. Translation gives CASSLVGTSGRVKTQYF.

This chain joins TRBV7-9 and TRBJ2-7; 10 nucleotides align to TRBD2. After removal of 2 bases from V and 0 bases from J, the junction contained 7 bases not matched to a gene. The V gene's germline CDR1 is SEHNR and CDR2 FQNEAQ (reference sequence). The CDR3 totals 17 residues. For the CDR3, the DNA is TGTGCCAGCAGCTTATGGACTAGCGGACCAAGCTCCTACGAGCAGTACTTC. It yields the protein CASSLWTSGPSSYEQYF.

The rearrangement joins TRBV7-9 to TRBJ2-7; no clear D gene. The CDR3 is 14 residues long. Trimming took 5 bases from V and 3 from J, leaving 14 bases between them. Germline values: CDR1 SEHNR, CDR2 FQNEAQ (reference sequence). CDR3: CASSPYGPLYEQYF. As DNA, the CDR3 is TGTGCCAGCAGCCCATATGGCCCACTCTACGAGCAGTACTTC.

The J gene is TRBJ2-3, the V gene TRBV7-9, with D perhaps assigned TRBD1 or TRBD2 (5 bases each). Between the trimmed V and J ends, which lost 4 bases and 2 bases, there was a span of 19 bases. The germline gives CDR1 SEHNR, CDR2 FQNEAQ (reference sequence). This CDR3 region has 17 residues. As DNA, the CDR3 is TGTGCCAGCAGCTCTCGGGACGAGGGCAGAGTCACAGATACGCAGTATTTT. It is translated as CASSSRDEGRVTDTQYF.

The rearrangement joins TRBV27 to TRBJ2-1; possibly TRBD2 for D (5 bases). CDR1 and CDR2 (germline): MNHEY, SMNVEV (reference sequence). V dropped 2 bases and J dropped 0 bases, with 11 bases sitting between them. The CDR3 consists of 16 residues. The CDR3 loop reads CASSLPPSSSYNEQFF. The CDR3 region has the DNA TGTGCCAGCAGTTTACCCCCTAGCAGCTCCTACAATGAGCAGTTCTTC.

The chain recombines TRBV11-2 with TRBJ2-5; TRBD1 aligns across 7 bases. Per germline, CDR1 SGHAT and CDR2 FQNNGV. V lost 7 bases to trimming and J lost 5 bases; unmatched junction nucleotides: 7. The CDR3 runs 13 residues. For the CDR3, the DNA is TGTGCCAGCACCGACAGGGTTCCGGAGACCCAGTACTTC. This codes for CASTDRVPETQYF.

This clone appeared a single time. The chain is built from TRBV5-1 and TRBJ2-3; D may match TRBD1 or TRBD2 (5 bases each). This CDR3 is 15 amino acids long. Trimming removed 0 bases from V and 0 bases from J, with 8 bases in between. Germline CDR1 is SGHRS and CDR2 is YFSETQ. The CDR3 here is CASSLDGASTDTQYF. The CDR3 DNA reads TGCGCCAGCAGCTTGGACGGGGCCAGCACAGATACGCAGTATTTT.

This chain joins TRBV4-3 and TRBJ2-1; perhaps D is TRBD1 or TRBD2 (5 bases each). With 0 bases removed from V and 0 bases from J, the gap between germline ends came to 9 bases. The CDR3 is made up of 16 amino acids. Germline V lookup: CDR1 LGHNA, CDR2 YSLEER. CDR3 bases: TGCGCCAGCAGCCAAGATCGTGGGGGCTCCTACAATGAGCAGTTCTTC. This codes for CASSQDRGGSYNEQFF.

This clone has only one observation. The chain employs TRBV25-1 and TRBJ2-3; D is perhaps TRBD2 (5 bases). Germline V gene data show CDR1 as MGHDK and CDR2 as SYGVNS. V was pared by 6 bases and J by 0 bases, with 19 bases between. The CDR3 totals 17 residues. As DNA, the CDR3 is TGTGCCAGCAGCGATCCGGGGAGAGCCACTAGCACAGATACGCAGTATTTT. Residues: CASSDPGRATSTDTQYF.

The V and J genes are TRBV6-5 and TRBJ2-2, with 7 nucleotides matching TRBD2. The CDR3 is 15 residues long. Germline CDR1 and CDR2: MNHEY and SVGAGI. Trimming cost V 5 bases and J 3 bases; bases outside gene matches: 6. The CDR3, as DNA: TGTGCCAGCAGTCGCCGGGACTATTACACCGGGGAGCTGTTTTTT. It yields the protein CASSRRDYYTGELFF.

This clone came up once. The chain employs TRBV11-2 and TRBJ2-2; TRBD2 matches at 11 bases. This CDR3 region has 17 residues. Germline V lookup: CDR1 SGHAT, CDR2 FQNNGV. The junction had 11 bases not matched to a gene; V was cut back by 4 bases and J by 7 bases. CDR3 sequence reads: CASSSFQLAGAHGELFF. DNA for the CDR3: TGTGCCAGCAGCTCCTTCCAACTAGCGGGAGCGCACGGGGAGCTGTTTTTT.

The chain joins TRBV5-6 to TRBJ2-1; no definite D call. The CDR3 spans 15 residues. Per the germline V gene, CDR1 is SGHDT and CDR2 is YYEEEE. With 2 bases removed from V and 0 bases from J, the gap between germline ends came to 9 bases. CDR3 coding DNA: TGTGCCAGCAGCTTCGGTGGGGACTCCTACAATGAGCAGTTCTTC. It is translated as CASSFGGDSYNEQFF.

The rearrangement joins TRBV18 to TRBJ2-3; D is possibly TRBD1 (6 bases). The V and J ends lost 3 bases and 1 base respectively, with 11 bases between them. Germline loops: CDR1 KGHSH, CDR2 LQKENI. The CDR3 consists of 15 residues. The CDR3 DNA sequence: TGTGCCAGCTCACCCGGACAGCGCGGCACAGATACGCAGTATTTT. Translating gives CASSPGQRGTDTQYF.

The sample holds a few counts of this clone. The chain recombines TRBV11-2 with TRBJ1-1, with 8 bases fitting TRBD1. With V trimmed by 3 bases and J by 6 bases, 15 bases remained unmatched. The CDR3 loop spans 17 amino acids. The V gene's germline CDR1 is SGHAT and CDR2 FQNNGV. For the CDR3, the DNA is TGTGCCAGCAGCTTTGGTGGATTTCTCGGACAGGGAGCTGAAGCTTTCTTT. This sequence encodes CASSFGGFLGQGAEAFF.

The rearrangement links TRBV29-1 to TRBJ1-2; D call uncertain. This CDR3 comprises 13 residues. The V gene's germline CDR1 is SQVTM and CDR2 ANQGSEA. This CDR3 is CTSEERSGYGYTF. Written as DNA, the CDR3 is TGCACCTCGGAAGAGCGTTCCGGCTATGGCTACACCTTC.